The 8 T cell receptor beta chains in this list originate from one sample, sequenced in a study of T cells in pancreatic ductal adenocarcinoma. The table came from immunoSEQ multiplex PCR; TCRdb's copy has only in-frame clones and leaves some out. Here the sample spans roughly 31,000 clones, around 94% being singletons. Surgery without prior neoadjuvant therapy was the treatment of the selected pancreatic ductal adenocarcinoma patients. The sequenced sample consisted of PBMCs. The receptors stem from a human donor with pancreatic ductal adenocarcinoma.

The V gene is TRBV5-1, the J gene TRBJ2-7, with no clear D. The CDR3 consists of 14 residues. V was clipped by 0 bases and J by 0 bases, with 7 bases between them. Germline CDR1 SGHRS, CDR2 YFSETQ. The CDR3: CASSLGRSSYEQYF. DNA for the CDR3: TGCGCCAGCAGCTTGGGACGGAGCTCCTACGAGCAGTACTTC.

J is TRBJ2-7 and V is TRBV4-2; possible D gene TRBD2, 6 bases. The CDR3 has 13 residues. Germline CDR1 LGHNA, CDR2 YNFKEQ. V lost 4 bases and J 6 bases, leaving 13 bases between the germline ends. For the CDR3, the DNA is TGTGCCAGCAGCCCGGCCCGGGACTCCGAGCAGTACTTC. Translated: CASSPARDSEQYF.

The chain couples TRBV28 to TRBJ2-1; 11 bases line up with TRBD2. V shed 3 bases, J shed 3 bases, and the junction held 4 bases outside the gene matches. This CDR3 spans 16 amino acids. CDR1 and CDR2 (germline): MDHEN, SYDVKM. CDR3 amino acids: CASSFQGLAGYNEQFF. The CDR3, as DNA: TGTGCCAGCAGTTTCCAAGGACTAGCGGGCTACAATGAGCAGTTCTTC. Full variable domain (rest looked up from reference TRBV28 and TRBJ2-1): DVKVTQSSRYLVKRTGEKVFLECVQDMDHENMFWYRQDPGLGLRLIYFSYDVKMKEKGDIPEGYSVSREKKERFSLILESASTNQTSMYLCASSFQGLAGYNEQFFGPGTRLTVL.

V is TRBV6-5 and J is TRBJ2-7; D perhaps matches TRBD2 (5 bases). This CDR3 is 15 amino acids long. V was trimmed by 2 bases and J by 4 bases, leaving 15 bases between them. Germline assignment: CDR1 MNHEY and CDR2 SVGAGI. CDR3 nucleotides: TGTGCCAGCAGTTACCCTAGCACTCAAGGGTACGAGCAGTACTTC. Its protein is CASSYPSTQGYEQYF.

The gene calls are TRBV11-2 and TRBJ1-3; D not certain. Germline assignment: CDR1 SGHAT and CDR2 FQNNGV. The germline V and J ends were trimmed by 0 bases and 3 bases, with 3 bases remaining between them. This CDR3 has 13 amino acids. The CDR3 nucleotides are TGTGCCAGCAGCTTAGAGGTTGGAAACACCATATATTTT. This encodes CASSLEVGNTIYF. Full variable domain (rest looked up from reference TRBV11-2 and TRBJ1-3): EAGVAQSPRYKIIEKRQSVAFWCNPISGHATLYWYQQILGQGPKLLIQFQNNGVVDDSQLPKDRFSAERLKGVDSTLKIQPAKLEDSAVYLCASSLEVGNTIYFGEGSWLTVV.

This chain joins TRBV27 and TRBJ1-2; D may be TRBD1 (5 bases). The CDR3 extends over 13 amino acids. V gave up 4 bases and J gave up 5 bases, with 11 bases separating them. Per germline, CDR1 MNHEY and CDR2 SMNVEV (reference sequence). This CDR3 reads CASSSQGRYGYTF. The CDR3 bases are TGTGCCAGCAGTTCTCAGGGTCGGTATGGCTACACCTTC.

This chain joins TRBV19 and TRBJ2-3; 7 positions match TRBD1. V was pared by 0 bases and J by 1 base, with 7 bases of the junction left unmatched. This CDR3 has 17 residues. The V gene's germline CDR1 is LNHDA and CDR2 SQIVND (reference sequence). The CDR3 loop is CASSIDRGGSGTDTQYF. CDR3 DNA sequence: TGTGCCAGTAGTATAGATAGAGGGGGCAGTGGCACAGATACGCAGTATTTT.

In its sample, this clone was seen once. The chain couples TRBV29-1 to TRBJ2-2; 8 bases line up with TRBD2. Germline lookup yields CDR1 SQVTM and CDR2 ANQGSEA. V gave up 3 bases and J gave up 5 bases; unmatched junction bases: 5. The CDR3 runs 14 residues. The CDR3 is CSVESGSITGELFF. The CDR3 coding sequence is TGCAGCGTTGAGAGCGGGAGTATAACCGGGGAGCTGTTTTTT.